This TCR beta chain was captured in a study of cytomegalovirus exposure and HLA in healthy donors. For the study at large: Out of around 360 genotyped donors, roughly 83% belonged to the Caucasian-associated ancestry cluster.

CDR1 is MNHNY, CDR2 SVGAGI, per germline (reference sequence). The CDR3 is made up of 16 amino acids. With 2 bases clipped from V and 6 bases from J, the junction kept 10 bases outside the gene matches. Amplification used 60 Vbeta primers and 13 Jbeta primers. Assay used: immunoSEQ multiplex PCR; TCRdb lists only in-frame clones, some missing. The data show almost 90,000 clones, 85% seen once. Study-wide findings and caveats: Whilst most TCR sequences proved rare, a subset of public TCRs occurred across many donors.

About this clone: The antigen is unknown.

Sequences were obtained from PBMCs. The chain joins TRBV6-6 to TRBJ1-1, with 9 bases aligning to TRBD1. The sequence was obtained from a man in his forties in good health and CMV-seropositive. The CDR3 region has the DNA TGTGCCAGCAGTTACACGCTTCCGGGACAGGGATCTGAAGCTTTCTTT. Its translation is CASSYTLPGQGSEAFF.